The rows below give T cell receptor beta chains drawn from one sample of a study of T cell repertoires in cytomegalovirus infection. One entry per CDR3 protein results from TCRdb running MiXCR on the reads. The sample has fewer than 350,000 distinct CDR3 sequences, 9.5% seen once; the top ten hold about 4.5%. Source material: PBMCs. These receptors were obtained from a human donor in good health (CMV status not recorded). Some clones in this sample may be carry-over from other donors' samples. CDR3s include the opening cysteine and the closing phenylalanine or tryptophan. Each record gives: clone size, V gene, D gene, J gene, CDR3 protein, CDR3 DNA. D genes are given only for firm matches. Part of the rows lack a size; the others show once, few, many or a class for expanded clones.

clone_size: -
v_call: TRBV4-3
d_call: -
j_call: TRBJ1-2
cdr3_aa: CASSQERGGGYTF
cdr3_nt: TGCGCCAGCAGCCAAGAGAGGGGTGGGGGCTACACCTTC

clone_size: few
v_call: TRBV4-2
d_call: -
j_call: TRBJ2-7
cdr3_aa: CASSQAGGASYEQYF
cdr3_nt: TGTGCCAGCAGCCAAGCTGGGGGGGCTAGCTACGAGCAGTACTTC

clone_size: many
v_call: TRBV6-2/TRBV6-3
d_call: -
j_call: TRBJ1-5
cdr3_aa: CASSYRGGTQPQHF
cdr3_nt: TGTGCCAGCAGTTACCGAGGGGGGACTCAGCCCCAGCATTTT

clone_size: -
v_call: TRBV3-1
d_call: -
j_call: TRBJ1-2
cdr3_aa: CASSQDRGTPYGYTF
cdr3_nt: TGTGCCAGCAGCCAAGATCGGGGGACACCCTATGGCTACACCTTC

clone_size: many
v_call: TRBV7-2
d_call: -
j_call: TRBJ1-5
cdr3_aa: CASSQGSINQPQHF
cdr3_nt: TGTGCCAGCAGCCAGGGGAGCATCAATCAGCCCCAGCATTTT

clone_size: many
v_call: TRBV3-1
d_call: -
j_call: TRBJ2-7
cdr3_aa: CASSQDPPIEGRSNYEQYF
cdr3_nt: TGTGCCAGCAGCCAAGACCCCCCTATTGAGGGCCGTTCAAATTACGAGCAGTACTTC

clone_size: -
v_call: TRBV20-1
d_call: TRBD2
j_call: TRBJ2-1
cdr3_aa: CSARDSGLAASQSSYNEQFF
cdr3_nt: TGCAGTGCTAGAGATTCGGGACTAGCGGCTTCTCAGAGCTCCTACAATGAGCAGTTCTTC

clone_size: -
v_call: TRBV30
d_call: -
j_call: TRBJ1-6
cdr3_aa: CAWSAGNSPLHF
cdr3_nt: TGTGCCTGGAGTGCTGGGAATTCACCCCTCCACTTT

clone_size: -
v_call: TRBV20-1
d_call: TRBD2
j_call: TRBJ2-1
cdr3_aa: CSARGLVYNEQFF
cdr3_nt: TGCAGTGCTAGGGGACTAGTGTACAATGAGCAGTTCTTC

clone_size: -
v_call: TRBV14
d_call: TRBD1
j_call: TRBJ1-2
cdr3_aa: CASSLARQGNYGYTF
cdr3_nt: TGTGCCAGCAGCCTTGCAAGACAGGGAAACTATGGCTACACCTTC

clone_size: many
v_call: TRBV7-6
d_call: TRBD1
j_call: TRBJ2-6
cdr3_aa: CASSPGGSGANVLTF
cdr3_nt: TGTGCCAGCAGCCCAGGGGGCTCTGGGGCCAACGTCCTGACTTTC

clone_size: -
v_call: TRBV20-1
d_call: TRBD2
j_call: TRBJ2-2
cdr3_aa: CSARGLAGTGELFF
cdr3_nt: TGCAGTGCTAGGGGACTAGCGGGGACCGGGGAGCTGTTTTTT

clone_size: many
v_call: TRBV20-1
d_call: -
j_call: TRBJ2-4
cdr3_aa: CSARGPTRGDIQYF
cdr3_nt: TGCAGTGCTAGAGGACCGACCAGGGGTGACATTCAGTACTTC

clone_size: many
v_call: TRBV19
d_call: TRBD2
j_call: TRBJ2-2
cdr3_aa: CASSIGLAPFTGELFF
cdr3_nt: TGTGCCAGTAGTATAGGACTAGCGCCCTTCACCGGGGAGCTGTTTTTT

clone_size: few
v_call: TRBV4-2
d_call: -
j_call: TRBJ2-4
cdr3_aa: CASSQETPRDIQYF
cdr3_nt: TGTGCCAGCAGCCAAGAAACCCCTCGCGACATTCAGTACTTC

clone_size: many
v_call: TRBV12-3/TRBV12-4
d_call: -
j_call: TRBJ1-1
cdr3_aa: CASRSTLGKAFF
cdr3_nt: TGTGCCAGCAGGTCGACCCTGGGGAAAGCTTTCTTT